The present entry profiles one TCR beta chain with its context. This clonotype was seen only once. The target of this receptor is not known. No per-base quality is available; no much larger clone lies one base away. One read gives only weak evidence. CDR1 and CDR2 are read off the germline V gene as MNHEY and SVGEGT. The CDR3 measures 12 amino acids from cysteine to phenylalanine. CDR3 DNA is the only sequence kept; it has 36 bases, read in frame from the first base. V gives up 7 bases and J gives up 8 bases, and the segment between their germline ends measures 12 bases. This specimen comes from a study of CD8 T cells in ankylosing spondylitis (dated by TCRdb to between 2016 and 2019). Study-level background: To find TCR variants linked to disease, the study profiled T cell receptor beta repertoires in ankylosing spondylitis patients and healthy donors. In total, the full study cohort was made up of roughly 110 healthy donors and more than 20 ankylosing spondylitis patients. Peripheral blood was sampled, and synovial fluid was also collected from ankylosing spondylitis patients. The investigation overall reported the following: The disease-linked clones were reported as significantly enriched in matched synovial fluid samples from ankylosing spondylitis patients. The disease-linked clones had a CD8+ phenotype and were found at relatively low frequencies in peripheral blood. A TCR beta motif of several highly homologous amino acid variants appeared characteristic of blood from ankylosing spondylitis patients. Some of the motif variants had been reported before in the synovial fluid and blood of reactive arthritis patients, a finding that suggests common disease-initiation mechanisms.

These reads were obtained on an Illumina HiSeq 2500. Quantitative 5'-RACE with molecular barcodes was used to prepare TCR beta libraries. Regarding the original processing steps: A new computational method, built on a probabilistic model of VDJ rearrangement, was used to identify disease-linked TCR variants. TCRdb reworked the public reads: Q25 trimming with fastp, MiXCR clone assembly, productive beta chains retained. Each record represents a unique CDR3 protein, reported with the most common genes and DNA among its rows. The V and J calls and clone size come from TCRdb's table, not from the authors' own analysis. The sample table lists around 430,000 distinct CDR3 sequences, roughly a sixth of them with a count of one. The ten biggest clones cover approximately 0.93% of the sample.

The rearrangement joined TRBV6-2 or TRBV6-3 to TRBJ2-1; TRBD1 might be the D gene, on 6 matching bases. The receptor was isolated from a male donor with ankylosing spondylitis. The specimen sequenced was blood, either unsorted or a sorted T cell fraction (not recorded which). The bases are TGTGCCAGCAAAACAGGGCCGGATGAGCAGTTCTTC. It specifies CASKTGPDEQFF.